This TCR beta chain came from a study of blood T cell repertoires in COVID-19. Study information: Samples representing acute and convalescent COVID-19 were sourced from the United States, Italy and Spain. PBMCs, B-cell-depleted T cells, or T cells were the source of the cDNA or gDNA that made up the material.

Patients at the Seattle site were enrolled during active infection and followed longitudinally. Per the original methods: By means of reference gene primer amplification, nucleated cell counts were estimated. Only in-frame clones appear in the TCRdb table, and some are missing; sequencing was by immunoSEQ multiplex PCR. V, J and clone size are those of that table, while D and trimming were read from the DNA. The table records roughly 200,000 clones, 70% to 90% of them present only once. The clonotype comes from a person between 65 and 79 years old with COVID-19, enrolled during active disease. Specimen: peripheral blood.

In nucleotides, the CDR3 is TGTGCCAGCAGCTTAGGAGGCATAAGCAATCAGCCCCAGCATTTT. Protein: CASSLGGISNQPQHF. The rearrangement joins TRBV7-9 to TRBJ1-5; D is ambiguous. The CDR3 has 15 residues. Trimming shortened V by 1 base and J by 1 base, and 8 bases separated the two germline ends. The germline V gene encodes CDR1 SEHNR and CDR2 FQNEAQ (reference sequence).